The sequence of this TCR beta chain was determined in a study of technical replicates of blood from several donors. TCRdb keeps only in-frame clones here, not all; method: immunoSEQ multiplex PCR. The repertoire holds about 94,000 clones, almost 96% seen once, with 0.2% to 0.25% in the top ten. V lost 2 bases and J lost 8; bases outside the gene matches: 10. CDR1 and CDR2 (germline): GTSNPN, SVGIG (reference sequence). The CDR3 is 16 amino acids. This clone occurred once. This clonotype was sampled from a human donor in good health. Sequenced sample: T cells isolated from PBMCs. The V gene is TRBV30, the J gene TRBJ2-1, with 12 nucleotides matching TRBD2. The CDR3 coding sequence is TGTGCCTGGAGTACAACACCTAGCGGGGGGGCGCATGAGCAGTTCTTC. It specifies CAWSTTPSGGAHEQFF.